These 27 T cell receptor beta chains were all obtained from the same sample, sequenced in a study of T-cell memory formation after mild COVID-19. TCRdb reprocessed the 5' RACE reads via MiXCR and lists one record per CDR3 protein. The sample comprises roughly 400,000 distinct CDR3 sequences, under 20% of which are singletons, and roughly 21% rests with the top ten. The specimen sequenced was PBMCs or a T cell subset sorted from them (not recorded which). These receptors were obtained from a man aged 18 to 30 who had mild COVID-19 (a few samples of this study predate the infection). Cell type and time point are not known.

At least ten counts were recorded for this clonotype. V is TRBV18 and J is TRBJ2-5; 7 nucleotides match TRBD1. Germline CDR1 reads KGHSH; CDR2 reads LQKENI. The CDR3 sequence is 13 residues long. Losses at the gene ends were 5 bases for V and 3 bases for J; bases not matched to a gene: 3. The chain's CDR3 is CASSAGQEETQYF. CDR3 nucleotides: TGTGCCAGCTCAGCCGGACAGGAAGAGACCCAGTACTTC.

A word on this clonotype: This clone may be a read error of a much larger clone one base away. V is TRBV7-9 and J is TRBJ2-1; D possibly corresponds to TRBD2 (6 bases). The CDR3 has 12 amino acids. V lost 5 bases to trimming and J lost 6 bases, with 8 bases between them. CDR1 is SEHNR, CDR2 FQNEAQ, per germline (reference sequence). Written as DNA, the CDR3 is TGTGCCAGCAGCCGGGGGAGCAATGAGCAGTTCTTC. Translating it yields CASSRGSNEQFF.

The chain employs TRBV6-2 or TRBV6-3 and TRBJ2-4; D call uncertain. V was cut by 6 bases and J by 2 bases, with 8 bases left in between. This CDR3 has 13 residues. Germline loops: CDR1 MNHEY, CDR2 SVGEGT. Written as DNA, the CDR3 is TGTGCCAGCAGCTCATCTCCCAAAAACATTCAGTACTTC. It yields the protein CASSSSPKNIQYF.

V is TRBV27 and J is TRBJ1-1; TRBD1 matches at 8 bases. Losses at the gene ends were 1 base for V and 8 bases for J; bases not matched to a gene: 6. The germline gives CDR1 MNHEY, CDR2 SMNVEV (reference sequence). The CDR3 contains 14 residues. CDR3 nucleotide sequence: TGTGCCAGCAGTTTATGGAGCGACAGGGGAGAAGCTTTCTTT. Its protein is CASSLWSDRGEAFF.

CDR3 DNA sequence: TGCAGTGCTAGTACCGGGATCGGCTACACCTTC. Its protein product is CSASTGIGYTF. This rearrangement joins TRBV20-1 to TRBJ1-2, with D unresolved. The CDR3 is 11 amino acids. The germline V and J ends were trimmed by 3 bases and 8 bases, with 10 bases remaining between them. Germline lookup yields CDR1 DFQATT and CDR2 SNEGSKA (reference sequence).

The chain combines TRBV4-3 with TRBJ2-5; tentative D call: TRBD1 (5 bases). The CDR3 length is 17 residues. Germline V gene data show CDR1 as LGHNA and CDR2 as YSLEER. Trimming left V 4 bases short and J 0 bases short, with 18 bases between. The CDR3 DNA sequence: TGCGCCAGCAGCCTCGAAGGGGCTGCAACGAACCAAGAGACCCAGTACTTC. This translates into CASSLEGAATNQETQYF.

This clonotype occurred a few times. The chain joins TRBV9 to TRBJ2-2; D call uncertain. Trimming shortened V by 0 bases and J by 7 bases, and 4 bases separated the two germline ends. Germline-derived CDR1 and CDR2 are SGDLS and YYNGEE. CDR3 length: 12 residues. CDR3 nucleotide sequence: TGTGCCAGCAGCGTAGGCCTCGGGGAGCTGTTTTTT. Translated, it gives CASSVGLGELFF.

This clonotype came up a few times. This rearrangement joins TRBV20-1 to TRBJ2-3; D possibly corresponds to TRBD1 (6 bases). Germline CDR1 and CDR2: DFQATT and SNEGSKA (reference sequence). CDR3 length: 11 amino acids. V lost 1 base, J lost 9 bases, and 8 bases lay in between. The CDR3 reads CSARVQGTQYF. CDR3 in DNA: TGCAGTGCTAGAGTACAGGGCACGCAGTATTTT.

The chain carries TRBV7-2 and TRBJ2-7; D uncertain. The length of the CDR3 is 13 residues. V lost 4 bases, J lost 1 base, and 8 bases lay in between. From germline, CDR1 is SGHTA and CDR2 FQGNSA. CDR3 nucleotide sequence: TGTGCCAGCAGCTCGACAATGTCCTACGAGCAGTACTTC. Its translation: CASSSTMSYEQYF.

The table lists this clonotype with a few counts. The chain uses TRBV7-2 and TRBJ2-1; D not resolved. Germline V gene data show CDR1 as SGHTA and CDR2 as FQGNSA. V lost 1 base and J lost 9, with 10 bases in between. This CDR3 has 13 amino acids. The CDR3 DNA reads TGTGCCAGCAGCTTAGATTTCGGCGGTGAGCAGTTCTTC. Its protein product is CASSLDFGGEQFF.

There are a few counts of this clonotype. V gene TRBV4-3 combines with J gene TRBJ1-6; 7 bases map to TRBD1. This CDR3 spans 20 amino acids. After removal of 0 bases from V and 0 bases from J, the junction contained 11 bases not matched to a gene. The germline gives CDR1 LGHNA, CDR2 YSLEER. CDR3 DNA sequence: TGCGCCAGCAGCCAAGATCGCGGCTTTAGGGACAGCTCCTATAATTCACCCCTCCACTTT. As protein: CASSQDRGFRDSSYNSPLHF.

The chain recombines TRBV28 with TRBJ1-2, with D possibly TRBD1 on 6 matching bases. Trimming left V 3 bases short and J 1 base short, with 18 bases between. The germline V gene has CDR1 MDHEN and CDR2 SYDVKM. The CDR3 is 17 amino acids. CDR3 in amino acids: CASSLSAGATYNYGYTF. As DNA, the CDR3 is TGTGCCAGCAGTTTGTCGGCAGGGGCCACCTATAACTATGGCTACACCTTC.

The J gene is TRBJ2-7, the V gene TRBV28, with TRBD2 matching 8 bases. CDR3 length: 16 amino acids. Unmatched junction bases numbered 13, after V lost 6 bases and J lost 3 bases. Germline assignment: CDR1 MDHEN and CDR2 SYDVKM. The DNA of the CDR3 is TGTGCCAGCAGCTCGGGGGGGGCGCCGAGTAGCTACGAGCAGTACGTC. Its translation: CASSSGGAPSSYEQYV.

This clonotype was found many times. This chain uses TRBV2 with TRBJ2-1; 13 nucleotides align to TRBD2. Germline V lookup: CDR1 SNHLY, CDR2 FYNNEI. The CDR3 is 17 amino acids. V lost 4 bases and J lost 4; bases outside the gene matches: 7. The CDR3 reads CASSVSLLAGGYNEQFF. CDR3 in DNA: TGTGCCAGCAGTGTGTCCCTACTAGCGGGGGGGTACAATGAGCAGTTCTTC.

This clonotype was seen at least ten times. V gene TRBV4-3 combines with J gene TRBJ2-3; D call uncertain. Germline V gives CDR1 LGHNA, CDR2 YSLEER. Trimming left V 4 bases short and J 5 bases short, with 10 bases between. CDR3 length: 13 amino acids. CDR3 loop: CASSLTSGDTQYF. CDR3 nucleotide sequence: TGCGCCAGCAGCCTCACCTCCGGAGATACGCAGTATTTT.

Only a few counts were recorded for this clonotype. This chain links TRBV7-3 with TRBJ2-5; TRBD2 is a possible D gene (6 bases). The CDR3 consists of 16 residues. V lost 0 bases and J lost 4, with 15 bases in between. Germline V gives CDR1 SGHTA, CDR2 FQGTGA. CDR3 protein: CASSLTVGGVLETQYF. In DNA form, the CDR3 reads TGTGCCAGCAGCTTAACAGTGGGGGGAGTTCTAGAGACCCAGTACTTC.

The chain employs TRBV14 and TRBJ1-4; a weak D match, TRBD1 (5 bases). Germline V gives CDR1 SGHDN, CDR2 FVKESK. The CDR3 covers 15 residues. Trimming removed 4 bases from V and 7 bases from J, with 16 bases in between. This CDR3 reads CASSLGTSMAEKLFF. For the CDR3, the DNA is TGTGCCAGCAGCCTCGGGACCTCAATGGCTGAAAAACTGTTTTTT.

This clonotype was counted a few times. The gene calls are TRBV7-2 and TRBJ1-6, with D tentatively TRBD1 (6 bases). The V end was cut by 3 bases, the J end by 9 bases, with 12 bases between. The germline CDR1 and CDR2 sequences are SGHTA and FQGNSA. The CDR3 extends over 14 amino acids. DNA for the CDR3: TGTGCCAGCAGCTTCAGGCAGGGGTCTTCACCCCTCCACTTT. Translation: CASSFRQGSSPLHF.

This clonotype was seen a few times. The rearrangement uses TRBV7-6 and TRBJ1-1; possible D gene TRBD1, 6 bases. Per the germline V gene, CDR1 is SGHVS and CDR2 is FNYEAQ. This CDR3 is built from 13 residues. Trimming cost V 7 bases and J 6 bases, with 15 bases left between them. DNA of the CDR3: TGTGCCAGCACCCAGGGGATCGGGGCTGAAGCTTTCTTT. Its protein product is CASTQGIGAEAFF.

This clonotype was counted only a few times. This chain connects TRBV6-2 or TRBV6-3 to TRBJ2-1, with TRBD2 as a possible D gene (6 bases). The CDR3 has 15 amino acids. V was cut by 4 bases and J by 12 bases, with 22 bases left in between. Germline lookup yields CDR1 MNHEY and CDR2 SVGEGT. CDR3 nucleotides: TGTGCCAGCAGTTCCCCTCAGGGAGGATATGAGAGGCAGTTCTTC. This encodes CASSSPQGGYERQFF.

This clonotype was detected ten times or more. DNA for the CDR3: TGTGCCAGCAAGGCGGTGACTAGCGCCTACGAGCAGTACTTC. It specifies CASKAVTSAYEQYF. The V call is TRBV2, the J call TRBJ2-7; the match to TRBD2 covers 8 bases. Germline-derived CDR1 and CDR2 are SNHLY and FYNNEI. Unmatched junction bases numbered 7, after V lost 7 bases and J lost 2 bases. This CDR3 contains 14 residues.

The V and J genes are TRBV3-1 and TRBJ2-2; TRBD2 is a possible D gene (5 bases). In germline, CDR1 is LGHDT, CDR2 YNNKEL (reference sequence). V lost 8 bases and J lost 3, with 10 bases in between. The CDR3 covers 13 residues. The CDR3, as DNA: TGTGCCAGCCGAAGGGAGTACACCGGGGAGCTGTTTTTT. This sequence encodes CASRREYTGELFF.

This clonotype was seen more than once but under ten times. The chain has TRBV30 and TRBJ2-2; D might be TRBD2 (5 bases). Germline V gene lookup returns CDR1 GTSNPN and CDR2 SVGIG (reference sequence). The CDR3 loop spans 13 amino acids. Trimming removed 3 bases at V and 5 bases at J, with 10 bases between. The CDR3 reads CAWRPEGTGELFF. CDR3 coding DNA: TGTGCCTGGAGGCCCGAGGGAACCGGGGAGCTGTTTTTT.

The CDR3 sequence: CASSPPTGQSNTEAFF. For the CDR3, the DNA is TGTGCCAGCTCACCCCCCACGGGACAATCGAACACTGAAGCTTTCTTT. The gene calls are TRBV18 and TRBJ1-1; maybe TRBD1 (6 bases). The ends were cut back, 3 bases at V and 1 base at J, with 15 bases in the middle. Looked up from germline, CDR1 is KGHSH and CDR2 is LQKENI. The CDR3 extends over 16 amino acids.

This clonotype has only one observation. This rearrangement joins TRBV5-1 to TRBJ2-1; D is tentatively TRBD1 or TRBD2 (5 bases each). This CDR3 has 16 amino acids. The germline V gene encodes CDR1 SGHRS and CDR2 YFSETQ. Trimming stripped 0 bases from V and 5 bases from J, with 15 bases between. Here the CDR3 DNA reads TGCGCCAGCAGCTTGGGTTTGGGGACGGCCGACAATGAGCAGTTCTTC. It encodes CASSLGLGTADNEQFF.

There are a few counts of this clonotype. This chain uses TRBV4-1 with TRBJ1-6; D unclear. Germline CDR1 reads MGHRA; CDR2 reads YSYEKL. Between the trimmed V and J ends, which lost 4 bases and 1 base, there was a span of 11 bases. The CDR3 loop spans 16 amino acids. The CDR3 DNA reads TGCGCCAGCAGCCCGCGGGAGACTTCCTATAATTCACCCCTCCACTTT. Translating gives CASSPRETSYNSPLHF.

This clonotype came up a few times. The rearrangement links TRBV4-3 to TRBJ2-2, with D perhaps assigned TRBD1 or TRBD2 (5 bases each). The CDR3 is made up of 16 amino acids. Germline-derived CDR1 and CDR2 are LGHNA and YSLEER. V lost 1 base, J lost 6 bases, and 15 bases lay in between. CDR3 region: CASSQGPGRGSGELFF. CDR3 coding DNA: TGCGCCAGCAGCCAAGGGCCGGGGCGTGGGTCCGGGGAGCTGTTTTTT.